The rows below give T cell receptor beta chains drawn from one sample of a study of blood T cell repertoires in COVID-19. Clones were sequenced by immunoSEQ multiplex PCR, and TCRdb holds only the in-frame ones, with some missing. The profile shows over 40,000 clones, 86% of them singletons. Sequencing used peripheral blood. The receptor source for this set is a human donor in a cohort sampled during active COVID-19. CDR3s include the opening cysteine and the closing phenylalanine or tryptophan. Each record gives: D gene, V gene, J gene, clone size, CDR3 protein, CDR3 DNA. D genes are given only for firm matches. Some rows mark clone size as missing; the rest say once, few, many or name a class of expanded clone.

>NA|TRBV27|TRBJ2-7|NA
CASSLRFDSTYEQYF
TGTGCCAGCAGTTTAAGGTTCGACAGCACCTACGAGCAGTACTTC
>TRBD2|TRBV6-1|TRBJ2-3|NA
CASSEIAGTDTQYF
TGTGCCAGCAGTGAAATAGCGGGGACAGATACGCAGTATTTT
>TRBD1|TRBV7-3|TRBJ1-2|NA
CASSPGTGGGYGYTF
TGTGCCAGCAGCCCCGGGACAGGGGGCGGGTATGGCTACACCTTC
>NA|TRBV19|TRBJ1-2|NA
CASSIDRDNGYTF
TGTGCCAGTAGTATAGATCGGGACAATGGCTACACCTTC
>NA|TRBV5-1|TRBJ1-1|NA
CASSLHRDTEAFF
TGCGCCAGCAGCCTTCATCGGGACACTGAAGCTTTCTTT
>TRBD1|TRBV24-1|TRBJ2-6|NA
CATSDGGTGNSGANVLTF
TGTGCCACCAGTGATGGGGGGACAGGCAACTCTGGGGCCAACGTCCTGACTTTC
>NA|TRBV7-9|TRBJ1-1|NA
CASSLQRDTEAFF
TGTGCCAGCAGCTTACAGAGGGACACTGAAGCTTTCTTT
>TRBD1|TRBV24-1|TRBJ2-7|NA
CATSDQHGQGPSYEQYF
TGTGCCACCAGTGACCAACATGGACAGGGGCCCTCCTACGAGCAGTACTTC
>TRBD2|TRBV2|TRBJ2-5|NA
CASSELAGDGKTQYF
TGTGCCAGCAGTGAGCTAGCGGGAGATGGAAAGACCCAGTACTTC
>NA|TRBV14|TRBJ2-5|NA
CASSQAGTQYF
TGTGCCAGCAGCCAAGCCGGGACCCAGTACTTC
>NA|TRBV15|TRBJ2-5|NA
CATSRDRSQYF
TGTGCCACCAGCCGAGACAGGTCCCAGTACTTC
>NA|TRBV4-3|TRBJ2-7|NA
CASSQDLTGWDEQYF
TGCGCCAGCAGCCAAGATCTGACAGGATGGGACGAGCAGTACTTC
>NA|TRBV21-1|TRBJ2-3|NA
CARLQEGDTQYF
TGTGCCAGACTTCAGGAGGGAGATACGCAGTATTTT
>TRBD1|TRBV11-2|TRBJ1-2|NA
CASSGSRTGHGYTF
TGTGCCAGCAGCGGATCGCGGACAGGGCATGGCTACACCTTC
>TRBD1|TRBV9|TRBJ2-7|few
CASAPTGGSYEQYF
TGTGCCAGCGCCCCTACAGGGGGCTCCTACGAGCAGTACTTC